The source of this TCR beta chain is a study of Ad26.COV2.S vaccination and SARS-CoV-2 variants. V lost 1 base to trimming and J lost 4 bases, with 10 bases between them. CDR1 is SGHTA, CDR2 FQGNSA, per germline. The length of the CDR3 is 15 residues. Method: immunoSEQ multiplex PCR; TCRdb's copy keeps in-frame clones and lacks some. Of 250,000 to 300,000 clones detected, around 87% appear once; the ten largest clones hold about 3.6%. The treatment is: over 15 received Ad26.COV2.S at low or high dose, single or two shots; about 5 received placebo; per-sample allocation not given. Specimen acquisition occurred on day 63 following the initial vaccine or placebo injection.

This TCR was recovered from a person aged 18 to 59 who received the Ad26.COV2.S COVID-19 vaccine or a placebo. This specimen consisted of peripheral blood, obtained in a trial of Ad26.COV2.S vaccine versus placebo. This rearrangement joins TRBV7-2 to TRBJ2-2; weak D call: TRBD2 (5 bases). The CDR3 here is CASSLVSGGTGELFF. CDR3 nucleotide sequence: TGTGCCAGCAGCTTAGTGAGCGGCGGCACCGGGGAGCTGTTTTTT.